This TCR beta chain was identified in a study of T-cell reconstitution after alpha-beta-depleted transplantation in children. This clonotype occurred a few times. Unique molecular identifiers tagged the TCRbeta library. TCRdb re-called the PCR reads through MiXCR, storing one row per CDR3 protein. This repertoire shows about 340,000 distinct CDR3 sequences, around 10% found once; its top ten account for under 3%. The J segment lost 8 bases and the V segment lost 10 bases, leaving 7 bases of the junction unmatched. Per germline, CDR1 MNHEY and CDR2 SVGAGI. The CDR3 contains 13 residues. The sequence came from a human donor who donated a stem cell graft to a child with acute lymphoblastic leukemia. The specimen was PBMCs from the stem cell graft donor, collected from the stem cell graft. The rearrangement uses TRBV6-5 and TRBJ2-1; 11 nucleotides line up with TRBD2. CDR3 in amino acids: CAIRTSGSDEQFF. In DNA, the CDR3 is TGTGCCATTCGGACTAGCGGGTCCGATGAGCAGTTCTTC.